This T cell receptor beta chain came from a study of blood T cell repertoires in COVID-19. The CDR3 is 15 amino acids. J gave up 0 bases and V 5 bases, and 5 bases lay outside the gene matches. CDR1 is GTSNPN, CDR2 SVGIG, per germline (reference sequence). Data came from immunoSEQ multiplex PCR; TCRdb stores just in-frame clones and leaves some out. Of 70,000 to 95,000 clones listed, more than 70% were seen once; the top ten hold less than 2.5%. The sequence was collected from a man aged 50-59 years with acute or convalescent COVID-19. The gene calls are TRBV30 and TRBJ2-1; 9 nucleotides agree with TRBD1. The sample taken for sequencing was peripheral blood. The CDR3: CAWALGQGSYNEQFF. The DNA for the CDR3 is TGTGCCTGGGCCCTGGGACAGGGCTCCTACAATGAGCAGTTCTTC.